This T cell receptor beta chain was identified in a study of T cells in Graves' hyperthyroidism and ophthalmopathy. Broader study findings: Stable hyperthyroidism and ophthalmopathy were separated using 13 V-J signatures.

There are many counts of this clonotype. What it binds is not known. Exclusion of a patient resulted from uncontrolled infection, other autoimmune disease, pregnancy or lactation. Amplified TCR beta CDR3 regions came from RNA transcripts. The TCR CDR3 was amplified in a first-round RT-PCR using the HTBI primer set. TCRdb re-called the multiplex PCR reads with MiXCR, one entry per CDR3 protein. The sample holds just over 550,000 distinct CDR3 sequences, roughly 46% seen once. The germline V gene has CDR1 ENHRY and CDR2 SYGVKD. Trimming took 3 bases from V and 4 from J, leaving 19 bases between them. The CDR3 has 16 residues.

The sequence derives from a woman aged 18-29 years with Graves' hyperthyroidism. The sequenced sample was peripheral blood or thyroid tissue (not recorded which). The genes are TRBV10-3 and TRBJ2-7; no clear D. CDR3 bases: TGTGCCATCAGTGAACCTAGGGAACGGAGAGATTACGAGCAGTACTTC. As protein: CAISEPRERRDYEQYF.